Listed below are T cell receptor beta chains from one sample, sequenced in a study of OX40 agonist ivuxolimab in advanced cancers. Sequencing used immunoSEQ multiplex PCR; TCRdb keeps in-frame clones, though not all of them. The table lists approximately 54,000 clones, approximately 90% of them singletons, with about 9% in the top ten. The starting material was CD4+ or CD8+ T cells sorted from blood, obtained in a trial of the OX40 agonist ivuxolimab. Receptors originate from an adult with an advanced solid tumor such as melanoma, head and neck, liver or kidney cancer. Both conserved end residues are part of each CDR3. Fields, in order: clone size, V gene, D gene, J gene, CDR3 DNA, CDR3 protein. D genes are given only for firm matches. Not every row has a clone size; where given, it reads once, few, many or a size class.

-	TRBV11-2	-	TRBJ2-3	TGTGCCAGCAGCTTTTCCGGGACTTCCGCCCGCACAGATACGCAGTATTTT	CASSFSGTSARTDTQYF
-	TRBV9	-	TRBJ2-3	TGTGCCAGCAGCGTAGCCGAGATGGGGCTTTGGGGCACAGATACGCAGTATTTT	CASSVAEMGLWGTDTQYF
-	TRBV7-9	TRBD1	TRBJ2-7	TGTGCCAGCAGCCCCCGGACAGGGGGCCACGAGCAGTACTTC	CASSPRTGGHEQYF
-	TRBV4-1	TRBD2	TRBJ2-3	TGCGCCAGCAGCCACCCCGGGGGGGAGATCACAGATACGCAGTATTTT	CASSHPGGEITDTQYF
-	TRBV7-6	-	TRBJ1-1	TGTGCCAGCAGTCCCGACGTGGCCGGACTCACTGAAGCTTTCTTT	CASSPDVAGLTEAFF
-	TRBV7-9	-	TRBJ1-2	TGTGCCAGCAGCAGTGACGCGACACGCGCTAATGGCTACACCTTC	CASSSDATRANGYTF
-	TRBV7-9	TRBD1	TRBJ1-2	TGTGCCAGCAGCTTAGCGCCGGGACAGGGCGTCTATGGCTACACCTTC	CASSLAPGQGVYGYTF
-	TRBV6-5	-	TRBJ2-5	TGTGCCAGCACCGTACCTAACCAAGAGACCCAGTACTTC	CASTVPNQETQYF
-	TRBV4-2	TRBD1	TRBJ2-7	TGTGCCAGCAGCCAAGAGGGACAGGGGGCGCTCCGCTTCCCCTACGAGCAGTACTTC	CASSQEGQGALRFPYEQYF
-	TRBV13	TRBD2	TRBJ2-7	TGTGCCAGCAGCTTAGGAGGGGAGGGCCGGTACGAGCAGTACTTC	CASSLGGEGRYEQYF
few	TRBV7-2	TRBD2	TRBJ2-1	TGTGCCAGCAGCTCCCTCGGGGGGGCGCTCAATGAGCAGTTCTTC	CASSSLGGALNEQFF
-	TRBV7-9	-	TRBJ1-2	TGTGCCAGCAGCAATCACAGGTCATCTAACTATGGCTACACCTTC	CASSNHRSSNYGYTF
-	TRBV4-3	-	TRBJ1-1	TGCGCCAGCAGCCAAGATCGGGTAACAGCGGGGAGGACTGAAGCTTTCTTT	CASSQDRVTAGRTEAFF
-	TRBV19	TRBD1	TRBJ1-1	TGTGCCAGTAGCCCCTCCGCCAGGGGGCACACTGAAGCTTTCTTT	CASSPSARGHTEAFF
-	TRBV29-1	-	TRBJ2-2	TGCAGCGTTTCTTCGACAGGATTGAACACCGGGGAGCTGTTTTTT	CSVSSTGLNTGELFF
-	TRBV27	TRBD1	TRBJ1-2	TGTGCCAGCAGTTACGGACAGGGGGACGGCTACACCTTC	CASSYGQGDGYTF
-	TRBV4-3	-	TRBJ2-7	TGCGCCAGCAGCCATGAGGTTGCCAGCTCCTACGAGCAGTACTTC	CASSHEVASSYEQYF
-	TRBV19	-	TRBJ1-1	TGTGCCAGTAGTACCGACGGAGCTGAAGCTTTCTTT	CASSTDGAEAFF
once	TRBV4-2	TRBD2	TRBJ2-5	TGTGCCAGCAGCCAAGGGTACGCGGGGGGATACCAAGAGACCCAGTACTTC	CASSQGYAGGYQETQYF
-	TRBV6-4	TRBD1	TRBJ2-2	TGTGCCAGCAGTGACGACGGGACAGGGGCCGGGGAGCTGTTTTTT	CASSDDGTGAGELFF
few	TRBV28	-	TRBJ2-1	TGTGCCAGCAGTTTACCGGGAGCCGTTAATGAGCAGTTCTTC	CASSLPGAVNEQFF
-	TRBV7-9	TRBD2	TRBJ2-2	TGTGCCAGCAGCTCTGATCGGCGGGAGCTTGTGCTGTTTTTT	CASSSDRRELVLFF
-	TRBV15	-	TRBJ1-4	TGTGCCACCAGCAGAGATTCGGGTTTGGCTGTCAATGAAAAACTGTTTTTT	CATSRDSGLAVNEKLFF
-	TRBV6-6	TRBD2	TRBJ2-1	TGTGCCAGCAGTTACACCAGCGGGGGGAACAATGAGCAGTTCTTC	CASSYTSGGNNEQFF
-	TRBV7-9	TRBD2	TRBJ2-5	TGTGCCAGCAGCTGGGCTAGCGGGTCAGAGACCCAGTACTTC	CASSWASGSETQYF
-	TRBV19	-	TRBJ2-1	TGTGCCAGTAGTATAGGTGCCAGCTCCTACAATGAGCAGTTCTTC	CASSIGASSYNEQFF
-	TRBV19	-	TRBJ1-1	TGTGCCAGTAGTATCTTCGGGGAATACACTGAAGCTTTCTTT	CASSIFGEYTEAFF
-	TRBV7-9	-	TRBJ1-2	TGTGCCAGCAGCTTAGGCCCTGGCTACACCTTC	CASSLGPGYTF
-	TRBV2	TRBD1	TRBJ1-5	TGTGCCAGCAGTGACAGGGGGTTTGGTCAGCCCCAGCATTTT	CASSDRGFGQPQHF
-	TRBV9	-	TRBJ2-3	TGTGCCAGCAGCCCCCTACGGGGATCAGATACGCAGTATTTT	CASSPLRGSDTQYF
-	TRBV2	-	TRBJ2-7	TGTGCCAGCAGTGAACTGGAGGGCTACTCAGGGGAGCAGTACTTC	CASSELEGYSGEQYF
-	TRBV6-5	-	TRBJ1-1	TGTGCCAGCAGTTACTCGCCGGGGAGGGGTGAAGCTTTCTTT	CASSYSPGRGEAFF
-	TRBV19	-	TRBJ1-1	TGTGCCAGTAGTATCTCCAGGGGCACTGAAGCTTTCTTT	CASSISRGTEAFF
-	TRBV6-5	TRBD1	TRBJ1-1	TGTGCCAGCACCCGGACAGGGCCGAACACTGAAGCTTTCTTT	CASTRTGPNTEAFF
-	TRBV6-5	TRBD2	TRBJ2-1	TGTGCCAGCAGTCCTATGGGGCGGGAGGTAGATGAGCAGTTCTTC	CASSPMGREVDEQFF
-	TRBV6-1	-	TRBJ2-3	TGTGCCAGCAGTGAATCTAAGGGGTCCTCTTTCTCAGATACGCAGTATTTT	CASSESKGSSFSDTQYF
-	TRBV28	TRBD2	TRBJ2-5	TGTGCCAGCAGTTTCCCTTCGACAGGGACCACTAGCGGGAGGGTCGGCCAAGAGACCCAGTACTTC	CASSFPSTGTTSGRVGQETQYF
-	TRBV6-5	-	TRBJ2-7	TGTGCCAGCAGTTCCAATAGAGAGCAGTACTTC	CASSSNREQYF
once	TRBV30	-	TRBJ2-7	TGTGCCTGGGGTCTCTACGAGCAGTACTTC	CAWGLYEQYF
-	TRBV9	-	TRBJ2-3	TGTGCCAGCAGCGCGTGGGGGACTGGGGATACGCAGTATTTT	CASSAWGTGDTQYF
-	TRBV7-9	-	TRBJ1-1	TGTGCCAGCAGCTTACAGGGGCGCAGGACTGAAGCTTTCTTT	CASSLQGRRTEAFF
-	TRBV11-2	TRBD1	TRBJ2-7	TGTGCCAGCAGCGCAGGGGGTAGGGCCTACGAGCAGTACTTC	CASSAGGRAYEQYF
-	TRBV7-8	-	TRBJ2-7	TGTGCCAGCAGCCCGGGACTTGACTACGAGCAGTACTTC	CASSPGLDYEQYF
-	TRBV7-9	-	TRBJ2-3	TGTGCCAGCAGCTCACCGGGACTTGGAGATACGCAGTATTTT	CASSSPGLGDTQYF
few	TRBV13	-	TRBJ2-5	TGTGCCAGCAGCTTAATGAAGTTGAGGGGGGAGACCCAGTACTTC	CASSLMKLRGETQYF
-	TRBV28	TRBD2	TRBJ2-1	TGTGCCAGCGTCAGCGGGGCGCGGGTTTACAATGAGCAGTTCTTC	CASVSGARVYNEQFF
-	TRBV19	TRBD1	TRBJ2-7	TGTGCCAGTAGTATAGGGACAGGGTTCTTCTACGAGCAGTACTTC	CASSIGTGFFYEQYF
-	TRBV6-5	-	TRBJ1-5	TGTGCCAGCAGTCTAGAAAGTCACGGGGGTCAGCCCCAGCATTTT	CASSLESHGGQPQHF
-	TRBV5-6	TRBD2	TRBJ2-1	TGTGCCAGCAGCCGTAAGAGACTAGCGGGGGTGCACTACAATGAGCAGTTCTTC	CASSRKRLAGVHYNEQFF
-	TRBV4-3	-	TRBJ1-1	TGCGCCAGCAGCCAAGGAGGCACCAAACCTCTCATCCCTACCGAAGCTTTCTTT	CASSQGGTKPLIPTEAFF
-	TRBV7-9	TRBD2	TRBJ2-5	TGTGCCAGCAGCGTCAGCGGGGACCAAGAGACCCAGTACTTC	CASSVSGDQETQYF
-	TRBV11-2	-	TRBJ1-4	TGTGCCAGCAGCTTAGATGTCGAAAAACTGTTTTTT	CASSLDVEKLFF
once	TRBV5-1	-	TRBJ1-2	TGCGCCAGCAGCGTGGACAGTGGAGTGGGGGGCTACACCTTC	CASSVDSGVGGYTF